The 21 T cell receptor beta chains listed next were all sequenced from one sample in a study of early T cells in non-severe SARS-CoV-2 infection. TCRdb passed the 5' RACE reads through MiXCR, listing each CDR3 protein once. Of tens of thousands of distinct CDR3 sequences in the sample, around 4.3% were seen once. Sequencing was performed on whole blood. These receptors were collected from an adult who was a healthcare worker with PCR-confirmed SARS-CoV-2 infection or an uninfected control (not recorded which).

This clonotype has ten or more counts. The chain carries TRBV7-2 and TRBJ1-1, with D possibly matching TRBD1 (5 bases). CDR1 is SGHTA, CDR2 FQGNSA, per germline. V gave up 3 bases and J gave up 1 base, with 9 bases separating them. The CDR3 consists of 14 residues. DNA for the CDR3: TGTGCCAGCAGCTTCGGACACCAGAACACTGAAGCTTTCTTT. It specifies CASSFGHQNTEAFF.

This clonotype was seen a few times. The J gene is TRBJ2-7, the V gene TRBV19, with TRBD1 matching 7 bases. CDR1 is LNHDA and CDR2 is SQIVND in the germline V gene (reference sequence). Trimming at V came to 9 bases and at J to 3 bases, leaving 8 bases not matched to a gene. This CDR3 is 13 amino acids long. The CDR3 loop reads CASRDSVLYEQYF. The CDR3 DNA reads TGTGCCAGCCGGGACAGCGTCCTCTACGAGCAGTACTTC.

Here the CDR3 reads CASRRGLGGDIQYF. Written as DNA, the CDR3 is TGTGCCAGCAGAAGGGGACTAGGCGGCGACATTCAGTACTTC. V gene TRBV6-5 combines with J gene TRBJ2-4; 8 bases align to TRBD2. The ends lost 6 bases at V and 8 bases at J; junction bases unmatched: 9. This CDR3 comprises 14 residues. Per the germline V gene, CDR1 is MNHEY and CDR2 is SVGAGI.

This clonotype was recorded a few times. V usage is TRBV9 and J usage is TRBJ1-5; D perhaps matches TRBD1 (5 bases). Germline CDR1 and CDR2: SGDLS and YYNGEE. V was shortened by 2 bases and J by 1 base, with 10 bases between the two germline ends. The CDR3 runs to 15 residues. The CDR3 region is CASSVLGDSNQPQHF. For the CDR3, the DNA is TGTGCCAGCAGCGTGTTAGGGGACAGCAATCAGCCCCAGCATTTT.

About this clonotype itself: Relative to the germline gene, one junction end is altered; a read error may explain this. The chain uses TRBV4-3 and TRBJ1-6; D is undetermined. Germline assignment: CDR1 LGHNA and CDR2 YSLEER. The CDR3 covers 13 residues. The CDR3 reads CVSSQGPNSPLHF. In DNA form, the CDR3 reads TGCGTCAGCAGCCAAGGACCAAATTCACCCCTCCATTTT.

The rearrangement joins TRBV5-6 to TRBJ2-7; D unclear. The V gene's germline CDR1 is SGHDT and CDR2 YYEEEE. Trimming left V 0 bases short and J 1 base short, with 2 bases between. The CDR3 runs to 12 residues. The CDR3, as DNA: TGTGCCAGCAGCTTGGAGTCCTACGAGCAGTACTTC. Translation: CASSLESYEQYF.

The chain's CDR3 is CASSVPSGRGTDTQYF. CDR3 in DNA: TGTGCCAGCAGTGTCCCTAGCGGGAGGGGAACAGATACGCAGTATTTT. The rearrangement links TRBV7-6 to TRBJ2-3; 12 bases are a match to TRBD2. This CDR3 has 16 residues. Germline lookup yields CDR1 SGHVS and CDR2 FNYEAQ. V shed 6 bases and J 3 bases; nucleotides not matched to a gene: 7. Based on the CDR3 plus reference TRBV7-6 and TRBJ2-3, the full variable domain is GAGVSQSPRYKVTKRGQDVALRCDPISGHVSLYWYRQALGQGPEFLTYFNYEAQQDKSGLPNDRFSAERPEGSISTLTIQRTEQRDSAMYRCASSVPSGRGTDTQYFGPGTRLTVL.

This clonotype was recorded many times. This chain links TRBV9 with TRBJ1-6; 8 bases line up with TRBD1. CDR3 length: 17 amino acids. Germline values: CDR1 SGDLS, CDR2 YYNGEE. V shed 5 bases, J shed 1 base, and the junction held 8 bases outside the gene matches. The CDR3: CASSAPGGASYNSPLHF. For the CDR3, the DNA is TGTGCCAGCAGTGCCCCAGGGGGCGCATCCTATAATTCACCCCTCCACTTT. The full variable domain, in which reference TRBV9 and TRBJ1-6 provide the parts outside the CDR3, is DSGVTQTPKHLITATGQRVTLRCSPRSGDLSVYWYQQSLDQGLQFLIQYYNGEERAKGNILERFSAQQFPDLHSELNLSSLELGDSALYFCASSAPGGASYNSPLHFGNGTRLTVT.

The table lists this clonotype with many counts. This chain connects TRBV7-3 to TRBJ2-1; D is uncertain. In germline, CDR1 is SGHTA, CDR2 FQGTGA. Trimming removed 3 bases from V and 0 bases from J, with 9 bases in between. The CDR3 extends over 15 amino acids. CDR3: CASSFTVSSYNEQFF. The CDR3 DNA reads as TGTGCCAGCAGCTTCACAGTGAGCTCCTACAATGAGCAGTTCTTC. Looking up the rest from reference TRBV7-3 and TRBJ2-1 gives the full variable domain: GAGVSQTPSNKVTEKGKYVELRCDPISGHTALYWYRQSLGQGPEFLIYFQGTGAADDSGLPNDRFFAVRPEGSVSTLKIQRTERGDSAVYLCASSFTVSSYNEQFFGPGTRLTVL.

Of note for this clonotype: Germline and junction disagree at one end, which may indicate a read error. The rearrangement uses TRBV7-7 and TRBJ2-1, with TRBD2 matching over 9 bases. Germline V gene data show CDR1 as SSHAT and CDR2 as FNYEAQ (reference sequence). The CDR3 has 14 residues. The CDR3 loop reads CASSSGTSSLEQFF. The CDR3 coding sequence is TGTGCTAGCAGCTCCGGGACTAGCTCCTTAGAGCAGTTCTTC. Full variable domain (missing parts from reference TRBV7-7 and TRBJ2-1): GAGVSQSPRYKVTKRGQDVTLRCDPISSHATLYWYQQALGQGPEFLTYFNYEAQPDKSGLPSDRFSAERPEGSISTLTIQRTEQRDSAMYRCASSSGTSSLEQFFGPGTRLTVL.

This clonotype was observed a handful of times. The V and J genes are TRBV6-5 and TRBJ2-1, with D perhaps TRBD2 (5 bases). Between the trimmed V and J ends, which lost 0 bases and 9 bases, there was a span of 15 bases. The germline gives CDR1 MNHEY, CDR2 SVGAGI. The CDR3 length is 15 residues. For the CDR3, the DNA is TGTGCCAGCAGTTACTCGTCTGTAGTGGGAGTTGAGCAGTTCTTC. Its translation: CASSYSSVVGVEQFF.

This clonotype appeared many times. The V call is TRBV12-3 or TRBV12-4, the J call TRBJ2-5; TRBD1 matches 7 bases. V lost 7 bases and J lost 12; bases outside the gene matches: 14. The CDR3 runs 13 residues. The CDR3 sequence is CASTQSATGEKYF. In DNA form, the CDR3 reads TGTGCCAGCACCCAATCCGCCACAGGGGAAAAGTACTTC.

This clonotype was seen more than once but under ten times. The CDR3 loop reads CASSIKQRNQPQHF. CDR3 DNA sequence: TGTGCCAGTAGTATAAAACAGCGCAATCAGCCCCAGCATTTT. The chain has TRBV19 and TRBJ1-5; no definite D call. Trimming removed 2 bases at V and 2 bases at J, with 7 bases between. CDR1 and CDR2 from the germline V gene are LNHDA and SQIVND (reference sequence). The CDR3 spans 14 residues. The full variable domain, completed using reference TRBV19 and TRBJ1-5, is DGGITQSPKYLFRKEGQNVTLSCEQNLNHDAMYWYRQDPGQGLRLIYYSQIVNDFQKGDIAEGYSVSREKKESFPLTVTSAQKNPTAFYLCASSIKQRNQPQHFGDGTRLSIL.

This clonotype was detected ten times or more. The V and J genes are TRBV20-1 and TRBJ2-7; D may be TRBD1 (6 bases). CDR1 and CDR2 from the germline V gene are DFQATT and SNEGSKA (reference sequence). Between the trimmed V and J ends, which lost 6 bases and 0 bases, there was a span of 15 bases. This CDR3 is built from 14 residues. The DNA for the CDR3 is TGCAGTGCGTTACCCAGGGGAAGCTCCTACGAGCAGTACTTC. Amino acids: CSALPRGSSYEQYF.

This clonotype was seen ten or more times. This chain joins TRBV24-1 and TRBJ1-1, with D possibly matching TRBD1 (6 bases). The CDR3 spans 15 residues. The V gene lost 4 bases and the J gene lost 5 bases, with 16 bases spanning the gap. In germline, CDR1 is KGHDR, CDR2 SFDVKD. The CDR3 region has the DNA TGTGCCACCAGTGACCCTAACGGGGGCGGAACTGAAGCTTTCTTT. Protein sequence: CATSDPNGGGTEAFF.

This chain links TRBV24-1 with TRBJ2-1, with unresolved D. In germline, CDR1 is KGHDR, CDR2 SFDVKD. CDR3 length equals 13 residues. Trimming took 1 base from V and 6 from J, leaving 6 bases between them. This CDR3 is CATSDFRTNEQFF. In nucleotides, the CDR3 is TGTGCCACCAGTGATTTTCGCACCAATGAGCAGTTCTTC.

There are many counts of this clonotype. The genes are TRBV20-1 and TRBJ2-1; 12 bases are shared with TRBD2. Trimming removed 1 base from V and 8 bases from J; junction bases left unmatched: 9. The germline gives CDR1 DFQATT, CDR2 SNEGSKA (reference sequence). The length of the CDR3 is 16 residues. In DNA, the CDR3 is TGCAGTGCTAGAGTTGCGACTAGCGGGAGAATGGATGAGCAGTTCTTC. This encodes CSARVATSGRMDEQFF.

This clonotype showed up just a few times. This CDR3 reads CASSRGSGMGGHEQFF. The CDR3, as DNA: TGTGCCAGCAGCCGAGGCAGCGGGATGGGTGGTCATGAGCAGTTCTTC. The genes are TRBV4-2 and TRBJ2-1; 7 bases map to TRBD2. The germline gives CDR1 LGHNA, CDR2 YNFKEQ. The CDR3 length is 16 residues. The V segment lost 4 bases and the J segment 8 bases; nucleotides outside the gene matches: 14.

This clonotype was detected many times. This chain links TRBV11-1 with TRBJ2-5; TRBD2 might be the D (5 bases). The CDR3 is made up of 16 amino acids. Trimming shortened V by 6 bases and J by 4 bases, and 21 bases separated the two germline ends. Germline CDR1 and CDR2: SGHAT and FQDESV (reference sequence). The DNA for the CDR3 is TGTGCCAGCAGTCACCGGGATCGCCTTAGAGCAGAGACCCAGTACTTC. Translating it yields CASSHRDRLRAETQYF.

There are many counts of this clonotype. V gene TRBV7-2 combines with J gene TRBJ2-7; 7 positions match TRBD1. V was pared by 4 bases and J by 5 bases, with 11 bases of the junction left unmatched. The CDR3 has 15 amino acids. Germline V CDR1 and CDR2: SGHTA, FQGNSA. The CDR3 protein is CASSSRSDRADEQYF. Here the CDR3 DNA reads TGTGCCAGCAGCTCAAGGTCCGACAGGGCAGACGAGCAGTACTTC.

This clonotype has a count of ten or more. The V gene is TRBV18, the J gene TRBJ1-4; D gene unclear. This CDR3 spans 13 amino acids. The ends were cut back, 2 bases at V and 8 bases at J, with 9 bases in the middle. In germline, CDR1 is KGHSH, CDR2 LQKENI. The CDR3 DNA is TGTGCCAGCTCACCATTGGCACGGGAAAAACTGTTTTTT. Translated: CASSPLAREKLFF.